This T cell receptor beta chain was observed in a study of cytomegalovirus exposure and HLA in healthy donors. General study points: In a later analysis, across HLA loci, associated TCR counts were highest for DRB1, lowest for HLA-C.

A word on this clone: Its target is not known.

Researchers ran the PCR with 60 Vbeta and 13 Jbeta primers. Sequencing used immunoSEQ multiplex PCR; TCRdb keeps in-frame clones, though not all of them. Of around 200,000 clones in the sample, 79% were seen once. Germline V gene lookup returns CDR1 MNHNY and CDR2 SVGAGI (reference sequence). The CDR3 runs 12 residues. V lost 5 bases and J 2 bases, leaving 6 bases between the germline ends. The V call is TRBV6-6, the J call TRBJ1-2; possible D gene TRBD1, 6 bases. The TCR sequence derives from a woman between 18 and 30 years old in good health and CMV-seronegative. Sequenced sample: PBMCs. CDR3 residues: CASSTGNYGYTF. As DNA, the CDR3 is TGTGCCAGCAGTACAGGGAACTATGGCTACACCTTC.